The 10 T cell receptor beta chains below come from one sample, sequenced in a study of cytomegalovirus exposure and HLA in healthy donors. With 60 Vbeta and 13 Jbeta primers, the PCR was carried out. Produced via immunoSEQ multiplex PCR; TCRdb's table is partial and in-frame only. The sample lists some 170,000 clones; roughly 80% were seen once. Sequencing was performed on PBMCs. The receptors here all came from a man aged 40-55 years in good health and CMV-seronegative.

The CDR3 nucleotides are TGCGCCAGCAGCCAAAGACGGGGTTACTACAATGAGCAGTTCTTC. Protein sequence: CASSQRRGYYNEQFF. V is TRBV4-3 and J is TRBJ2-1, with D possibly being TRBD2 (5 bases). Germline assignment: CDR1 LGHNA and CDR2 YSLEER. V lost 2 bases and J 3 bases, leaving 11 bases between the germline ends. The CDR3 is made up of 15 amino acids.

CDR3 nucleotide sequence: TGCAGTGCTAGAGATCGTGAGACCCAGTACTTC. Protein: CSARDRETQYF. The chain employs TRBV20-1 and TRBJ2-5; D is ambiguous. CDR3 length: 11 amino acids. V gave up 0 bases and J gave up 5 bases, with 4 bases separating them. Germline assignment: CDR1 DFQATT and CDR2 SNEGSKA (reference sequence).

This sequence joins TRBV7-9 and TRBJ2-5; 7 bases match TRBD1. After removal of 6 bases from V and 1 base from J, the junction contained 8 bases not matched to a gene. CDR1 and CDR2 from the germline V gene are SEHNR and FQNEAQ (reference sequence). This CDR3 is built from 15 residues. CDR3 sequence (DNA): TGTGCCAGCAGAGTGGGACAGACACTCCAAGAGACCCAGTACTTC. It encodes CASRVGQTLQETQYF.

V and J are TRBV2 and TRBJ2-1; D uncertain. This CDR3 is 13 amino acids long. V was shortened by 6 bases and J by 4 bases, with 10 bases between the two germline ends. Germline assignment: CDR1 SNHLY and CDR2 FYNNEI. The CDR3 DNA reads as TGTGCCAGCAGCGCCTACAGTTACAATGAGCAGTTCTTC. Amino acid sequence: CASSAYSYNEQFF.

The rearrangement uses TRBV4-1 and TRBJ1-2; 8 nucleotides align to TRBD1. With V trimmed by 0 bases and J by 8 bases, 5 bases remained unmatched. This CDR3 comprises 14 residues. The germline V gene has CDR1 MGHRA and CDR2 YSYEKL. As DNA, the CDR3 is TGCGCCAGCAGCCAAGAGCCAGGGGGCGTAGGCTACACCTTC. This codes for CASSQEPGGVGYTF.

This chain links TRBV19 with TRBJ2-3; unclear D gene. Germline V lookup: CDR1 LNHDA, CDR2 SQIVND (reference sequence). The CDR3 is 13 amino acids. V lost 7 bases, J lost 3 bases, and 11 bases lay in between. CDR3 coding DNA: TGTGCCAGTAATGGCGGCGTGACAGATACGCAGTATTTT. Translating gives CASNGGVTDTQYF.

V is TRBV18 and J is TRBJ1-1; D may be TRBD1 (6 bases). V lost 2 bases and J 0 bases, leaving 16 bases between the germline ends. Germline CDR1 KGHSH, CDR2 LQKENI. The CDR3 covers 17 residues. CDR3 amino acids: CASSPRGRQEMNTEAFF. DNA of the CDR3: TGTGCCAGCTCACCAAGGGGGAGACAGGAGATGAACACTGAAGCTTTCTTT.

The rearrangement links TRBV4-1 to TRBJ1-2; 7 bases line up with TRBD1. The CDR3 is 20 residues long. The J segment lost 0 bases and the V segment lost 4 bases, leaving 20 bases of the junction unmatched. Germline loops: CDR1 MGHRA, CDR2 YSYEKL. CDR3 residues: CASSPIEGAVGAKTNYGYTF. Written as DNA, the CDR3 is TGCGCCAGCAGCCCAATCGAGGGGGCGGTAGGGGCAAAGACTAACTATGGCTACACCTTC.

The chain carries TRBV30 and TRBJ2-3, with D perhaps matching TRBD1 (6 bases). The CDR3 has 17 amino acids. CDR1 and CDR2 (germline): GTSNPN, SVGIG (reference sequence). Trimming shortened V by 2 bases and J by 6 bases, and 24 bases separated the two germline ends. CDR3 protein: CAWSSFDRPSTGDTQYF. The CDR3 DNA follows: TGTGCCTGGAGTTCTTTTGACAGGCCCAGCACCGGGGATACGCAGTATTTT. The full variable domain, rest sourced from reference TRBV30 and TRBJ2-3, is SQTIHQWPATLVQPVGSPLSLECTVEGTSNPNLYWYRQAAGRGLQLLFYSVGIGQISSEVPQNLSASRPQDRQFILSSKKLLLSDSGFYLCAWSSFDRPSTGDTQYFGPGTRLTVL.

This clone has just a few counts. The CDR3, as DNA: TGTGCCAGCAGTGATTACGGTAACACCGGGGAGCTGTTTTTT. Amino acids: CASSDYGNTGELFF. The rearrangement joins TRBV2 to TRBJ2-2; D is unresolved. The CDR3 loop spans 14 amino acids. CDR1 is SNHLY and CDR2 is FYNNEI in the germline V gene. Between the trimmed V and J ends, which lost 3 bases and 2 bases, there was a span of 7 bases.